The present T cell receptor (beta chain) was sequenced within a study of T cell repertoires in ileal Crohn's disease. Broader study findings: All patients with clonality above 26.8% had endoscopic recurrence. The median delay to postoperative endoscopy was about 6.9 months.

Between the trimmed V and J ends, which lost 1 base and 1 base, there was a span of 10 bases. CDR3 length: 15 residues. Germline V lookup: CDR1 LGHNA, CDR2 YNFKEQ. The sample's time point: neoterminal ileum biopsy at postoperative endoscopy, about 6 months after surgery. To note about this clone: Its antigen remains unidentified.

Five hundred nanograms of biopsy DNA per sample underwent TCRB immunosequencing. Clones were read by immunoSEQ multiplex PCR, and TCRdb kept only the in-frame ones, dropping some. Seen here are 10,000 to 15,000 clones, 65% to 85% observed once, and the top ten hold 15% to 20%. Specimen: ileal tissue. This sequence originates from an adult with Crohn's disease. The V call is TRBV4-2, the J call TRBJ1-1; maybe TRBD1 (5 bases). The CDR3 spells CASSQGTGQNTEAFF. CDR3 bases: TGTGCCAGCAGCCAAGGAACCGGACAGAACACTGAAGCTTTCTTT.